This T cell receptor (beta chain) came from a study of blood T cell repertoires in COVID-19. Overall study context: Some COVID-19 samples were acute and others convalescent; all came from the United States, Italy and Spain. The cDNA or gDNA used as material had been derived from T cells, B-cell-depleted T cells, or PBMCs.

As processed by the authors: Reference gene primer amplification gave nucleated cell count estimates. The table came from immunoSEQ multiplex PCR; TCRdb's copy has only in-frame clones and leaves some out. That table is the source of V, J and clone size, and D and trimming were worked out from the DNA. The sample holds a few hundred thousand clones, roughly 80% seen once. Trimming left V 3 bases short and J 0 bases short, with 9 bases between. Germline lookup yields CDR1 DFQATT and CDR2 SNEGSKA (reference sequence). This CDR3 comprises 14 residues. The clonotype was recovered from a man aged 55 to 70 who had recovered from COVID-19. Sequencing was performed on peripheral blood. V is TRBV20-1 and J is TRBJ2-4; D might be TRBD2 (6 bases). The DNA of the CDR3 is TGCAGTGCTAGTCTGGGACTAGCCAAAAACATTCAGTACTTC. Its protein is CSASLGLAKNIQYF.